This entry describes one TCR beta chain. At least ten counts were recorded for this clonotype. No antigen is known for it. Base-call qualities are not available, and no considerably larger clone is one nucleotide away. For repertoire sequencing, the TCR beta CDR3 regions were amplified from RNA transcripts. HTBI primers and the Qiagen OneStep RT-PCR kit were used in a first-round RT-PCR, which was followed by a second-round multiplex PCR, size selection and purification. Libraries were sequenced paired-end with 100 bp reads on an Illumina HiSeq2000. For the original study's pipeline: SOAPnuke was used to process the reads, removing any read that contained adapters or uncalled bases, had a mean Phred below 15, or lacked an exact match to the constant primer or identifier. COPE v1.2.5 was used to merge the high-quality paired reads. Each unique nucleotide sequence was treated as a clonotype, and MiTCR v1.1 was used to align the clonotypes to the IMGT TRB V, D and J references. Analysis was restricted to V-J combinations with a frequency above 0.0001, which covered about 99% of repertoires. For each V-J combination, a TCR clonal expansion and chaos score was defined as the ratio of F50 clonal expansion to chaos observed in the TCRdist matrix. Welch's t-statistics and random forest were used to narrow the features down to about twelve V-J combinations, which were then fed into a naive Bayes classifier. The Morisita-Horn index was used to measure how similar the thyroid and blood repertoires were. Using fastp at Q25 and MiXCR, TCRdb reprocessed the public reads and kept productive beta chains. Merged by CDR3 protein, the rows form single entries marked with the most common genes and DNA. The V and J calls, along with clone size, are taken from TCRdb and not from the paper's own processing. The sample yields around 1,000,000 distinct CDR3 sequences; 35% to 40% were counted once. The ten largest make up approximately 12% of the sample.

The sample is drawn from a study of Graves' ophthalmopathy and Graves' hyperthyroidism (dated by TCRdb to about 2018). Study-wide context: Stable hyperthyroidism was defined as no progression to ophthalmopathy within 18 months of follow-up. After sampling, hyperthyroidism patients received methimazole starting at 30 mg daily, and ophthalmopathy patients received high-dose intravenous methylprednisolone. In roughly six hyperthyroidism patients, the T-cell repertoires found in thyroid tissue were compared with those found in blood. TCR beta repertoire signatures were used to distinguish Graves' ophthalmopathy from Graves' hyperthyroidism and to predict progression to ophthalmopathy. A discovery set of 100 or so patients (43 ophthalmopathy, about 55 stable hyperthyroidism) was enrolled to explore V-J signatures distinguishing ophthalmopathy from hyperthyroidism. An independent validation cohort comprised 18 to 20 hyperthyroidism patients and 15 to 17 patients who later progressed from hyperthyroidism to ophthalmopathy. In total, approximately 140 blood samples were TCR-sequenced: fewer than 50 ophthalmopathy, under 80 hyperthyroidism and 17 hyperthyroidism-to-ophthalmopathy patients.

Relative to germline, V is missing 0 bases and J is missing 5 bases, with 7 bases of the junction outside any gene match. CDR1 and CDR2 were assigned from the germline V gene (reference sequence) as SGHKS and YYEKEE. The CDR3 sequence holds 16 residues, the cysteine and phenylalanine included. Kept here is only the CDR3 DNA, which spans 48 bases and is read in frame from base 1. Here is what the overall study found, with its caveats: Among expanded thyroid clonotypes with frequency above 0.001, most also showed up in blood, which suggests that blood repertoires may reflect the thyroid immune response. In validation, the model predicted ophthalmopathy progression with more than 55% sensitivity and roughly 72% specificity; around twelve predicted patients were CT-confirmed with GO in a median of approximately six months. Ophthalmopathy was separated from stable hyperthyroidism by the 13-signature model with 85% to 90% sensitivity and approximately 84% specificity in cross-validation and with 80%/75% in the test set. Sample size was not predetermined statistically, and investigators were not blinded to group allocation.

Hyperthyroidism patients were newly diagnosed, with disease duration under 2 months, and aged 18 to 65 years. Anyone with other autoimmune diseases, uncontrolled infections, pregnancy or lactation was excluded from the study. Clinical symptoms, serum thyroxine, TRAb, thyroid ultrasound and orbital computed tomography were used for diagnosis. Total RNA was extracted using Trizol reagent, and RNA quality was checked on an Agilent 2100 Bioanalyzer. The chain is assembled from TRBV5-5 and TRBJ2-5, with 10 middle bases fitting TRBD1. Sequencing was performed on peripheral blood or thyroid tissue (not recorded which). This TCR was recovered from an adult man with Graves' hyperthyroidism. The encoded CDR3 is CASSLASTGGMETQYF. The DNA is as follows: TGTGCCAGCAGCTTGGCGTCGACAGGGGGCATGGAGACCCAGTACTTC.